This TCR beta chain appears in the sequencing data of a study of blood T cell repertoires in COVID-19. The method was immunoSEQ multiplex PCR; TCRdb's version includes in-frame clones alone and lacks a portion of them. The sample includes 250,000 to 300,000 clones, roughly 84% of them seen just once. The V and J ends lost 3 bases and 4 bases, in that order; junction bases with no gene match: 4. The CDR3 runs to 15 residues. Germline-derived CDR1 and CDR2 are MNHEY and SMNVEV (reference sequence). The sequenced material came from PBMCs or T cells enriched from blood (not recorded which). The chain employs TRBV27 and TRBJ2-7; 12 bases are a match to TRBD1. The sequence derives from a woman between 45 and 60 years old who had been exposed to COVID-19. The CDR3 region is CASSFGTGGSYEQYF. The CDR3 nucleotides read TGTGCCAGCAGTTTCGGGACAGGGGGCTCTTACGAGCAGTACTTC.